The 28 T cell receptor beta chains below come from one sample, sequenced in a study of Tregs in tolerant kidney transplant recipients. The protocol was immunoSEQ multiplex PCR, while the TCRdb copy is restricted to in-frame clones and leaves out a portion. The sample carries around 86,000 clones, 91% recorded once. The nonmyeloablative bone marrow transplants came from related graft donors, with transient mixed chimerism. Sequenced here: CD4+ T cells from blood (PBMCs), sampled 24 months after the transplant. The source of these receptors is a human patient who received a combined kidney and bone marrow transplant. Some T cells may be provided by the graft donor.

This chain connects TRBV2 to TRBJ1-2; no reliable D call. In germline, CDR1 is SNHLY, CDR2 FYNNEI. This CDR3 has 13 residues. V gave up 4 bases and J gave up 3 bases, with 9 bases separating them. CDR3 sequence: CASSVGYHYGYTF. CDR3 DNA sequence: TGTGCCAGCAGTGTGGGCTACCACTATGGCTACACCTTC.

Only one count was recorded for this clone. V gene TRBV9 combines with J gene TRBJ2-3; D call uncertain. Trimming left V 0 bases short and J 6 bases short, with 11 bases between. The CDR3 has 14 amino acids. Germline V lookup: CDR1 SGDLS, CDR2 YYNGEE. CDR3 DNA sequence: TGTGCCAGCAGCGTAGCGGCCGTCGGGGATACGCAGTATTTT. Translation gives CASSVAAVGDTQYF.

The chain is built from TRBV18 and TRBJ2-5, with 10 positions matching TRBD2. V gave up 8 bases and J gave up 5 bases; unmatched junction bases: 8. The CDR3 loop spans 14 amino acids. Germline V gene lookup returns CDR1 KGHSH and CDR2 LQKENI. The CDR3 DNA reads TGTGCCAGCGACGGGACTAGCGCCGGGGAGACCCAGTACTTC. Translated: CASDGTSAGETQYF.

This clone showed up just once. The chain is built from TRBV19 and TRBJ1-1; D gene unclear. The CDR3 is 15 residues long. The germline V gene has CDR1 LNHDA and CDR2 SQIVND (reference sequence). With 5 bases removed from V and 0 bases from J, the gap between germline ends came to 13 bases. In nucleotides, the CDR3 is TGTGCCAGTAGTCTAAGTCGGTTGCTGAACACTGAAGCTTTCTTT. Translating it yields CASSLSRLLNTEAFF.

The gene calls are TRBV4-1 and TRBJ2-7; 9 bases agree with TRBD1. Germline V lookup: CDR1 MGHRA, CDR2 YSYEKL. The CDR3 is 16 residues long. The J segment lost 4 bases and the V segment lost 0 bases, leaving 7 bases of the junction unmatched. The CDR3: CASSQDGTGKVYEQYF. The CDR3 DNA reads TGCGCCAGCAGCCAAGATGGGACAGGGAAGGTTTACGAGCAGTACTTC.

This clone was detected only a few times. J is TRBJ2-7 and V is TRBV6-6; D unclear. The V end lost 2 bases, the J end lost 0 bases, and 8 bases lay between the germline ends. This CDR3 is 14 amino acids long. Germline V gene data show CDR1 as MNHNY and CDR2 as SVGAGI (reference sequence). The CDR3 spells CASSYGPNSYEQYF. DNA of the CDR3: TGTGCCAGCAGTTACGGGCCTAACTCCTACGAGCAGTACTTC.

V gene TRBV7-2 combines with J gene TRBJ2-7, with TRBD2 matching 10 bases. The junction had 3 bases not matched to a gene; V was cut back by 4 bases and J by 0 bases. Germline CDR1 SGHTA, CDR2 FQGNSA. This CDR3 is built from 15 residues. The CDR3 DNA reads TGTGCCAGCAGCTACGGACTAGCGGCCTCCTACGAGCAGTACTTC. It encodes CASSYGLAASYEQYF.

A note on this clone: Other nucleotide sequences from this sample produce the same CDR3. The chain links TRBV6-5 to TRBJ2-7; 9 positions agree with TRBD1. The CDR3 consists of 13 residues. V lost 6 bases, J lost 4 bases, and 4 bases stayed unmatched. Germline V gene lookup returns CDR1 MNHEY and CDR2 SVGAGI. This chain's CDR3 is CASSRDRVYEQYF. Written as DNA, the CDR3 is TGTGCCAGCAGCCGGGACAGGGTATACGAGCAGTACTTC.

The J gene is TRBJ2-1, the V gene TRBV5-1; TRBD2 agrees at 10 bases. The V gene's germline CDR1 is SGHRS and CDR2 YFSETQ. The trim removed 2 bases at V and 7 bases at J, leaving 3 bases unmatched. This CDR3 comprises 14 residues. The CDR3 DNA follows: TGCGCCAGCAGCTTCAGCGGGAGGGAGAATGAGCAGTTCTTC. This codes for CASSFSGRENEQFF. The full variable domain, with the rest looked up from reference TRBV5-1 and TRBJ2-1, is KAGVTQTPRYLIKTRGQQVTLSCSPISGHRSVSWYQQTPGQGLQFLFEYFSETQRNKGNFPGRFSGRQFSNSRSEMNVSTLELGDSALYLCASSFSGRENEQFFGPGTRLTVL.

The chain is built from TRBV5-4 and TRBJ1-2; perhaps TRBD1 as D (5 bases). This CDR3 is built from 15 residues. Germline CDR1 and CDR2: SGHNT and YYREEE (reference sequence). The ends were cut back, 4 bases at V and 7 bases at J, with 20 bases in the middle. The CDR3 sequence is CASSPGTMNMLGYTF. The CDR3 DNA follows: TGTGCCAGCAGCCCCGGGACTATGAACATGCTTGGCTACACCTTC.

This chain links TRBV30 with TRBJ2-2; D gene uncertain. Germline V gives CDR1 GTSNPN, CDR2 SVGIG (reference sequence). V dropped 2 bases and J dropped 6 bases, with 10 bases sitting between them. The CDR3 totals 13 residues. This CDR3 reads CAWSSGRPGELFF. The CDR3 DNA is TGTGCCTGGAGTTCTGGCAGGCCCGGGGAGCTGTTTTTT.

The J gene is TRBJ2-7, the V gene TRBV7-2, with TRBD2 as a possible D gene (5 bases). The CDR3 has 14 amino acids. Germline V gene data show CDR1 as SGHTA and CDR2 as FQGNSA. V shed 1 base and J shed 3 bases, with 10 bases lying between them. The CDR3 region has the DNA TGTGCCAGCAGCTTAGGGACTCTGGACTACGAGCAGTACTTC. Encoded protein: CASSLGTLDYEQYF.

This chain joins TRBV4-3 and TRBJ2-3, with D possibly TRBD1 on 6 matching bases. Germline V gene sequence: CDR1 LGHNA, CDR2 YSLEER. The V end was cut by 0 bases, the J end by 4 bases, with 17 bases between. The CDR3 is 17 residues long. CDR3 region: CASSQDHWGQAADTQYF. In DNA form, the CDR3 reads TGCGCCAGCAGCCAAGATCATTGGGGGCAAGCGGCAGATACGCAGTATTTT.

This clone was observed once. The genes are TRBV7-9 and TRBJ1-2, with 7 bases identical to TRBD1. Germline-derived CDR1 and CDR2 are SEHNR and FQNEAQ (reference sequence). The CDR3 covers 13 residues. The V and J ends lost 5 bases and 3 bases, in that order; junction bases with no gene match: 3. The CDR3 nucleotides are TGTGCCAGCAGCGTGGACAGGTACTATGGCTACACCTTC. Protein product: CASSVDRYYGYTF. Combining the CDR3 with reference TRBV7-9 and TRBJ1-2 gives the whole variable domain DTGVSQNPRHKITKRGQNVTFRCDPISEHNRLYWYRQTLGQGPEFLTYFQNEAQLEKSRLLSDRFSAERPKGSFSTLEIQRTEQGDSAMYLCASSVDRYYGYTFGSGTRLTVV.

This chain connects TRBV18 to TRBJ2-2; a possible D gene is TRBD1 (5 bases). In germline, CDR1 is KGHSH, CDR2 LQKENI. The CDR3 sequence is 13 residues long. Deletions cut 4 bases from V and 5 bases from J, with 8 bases between. The chain's CDR3 is CASSQGVTGELFF. CDR3 bases: TGTGCCAGCTCACAAGGGGTAACCGGGGAGCTGTTTTTT.

The chain joins TRBV5-1 to TRBJ2-1, with 12 positions matching TRBD1. The CDR3 runs 16 residues. Germline loops: CDR1 SGHRS, CDR2 YFSETQ. The ends lost 0 bases at V and 4 bases at J; junction bases unmatched: 2. The CDR3: CASSLGGQGAYNEQFF. The CDR3 DNA follows: TGCGCCAGCAGCTTGGGGGGACAGGGGGCGTACAATGAGCAGTTCTTC.

J is TRBJ1-1 and V is TRBV19; a weak D match, TRBD1 (5 bases). The V and J ends lost 6 bases and 2 bases respectively, with 16 bases between them. The germline V gene has CDR1 LNHDA and CDR2 SQIVND (reference sequence). The CDR3 runs to 15 residues. The chain's CDR3 is CASRTPGLGNTEAFF. CDR3 DNA: TGTGCCAGTAGGACGCCGGGACTTGGTAACACTGAAGCTTTCTTT.

This chain joins TRBV14 and TRBJ2-6, with D possibly TRBD1 on 5 matching bases. Germline loops: CDR1 SGHDN, CDR2 FVKESK. This CDR3 is built from 20 residues. V dropped 5 bases and J dropped 0 bases, with 23 bases sitting between them. CDR3 nucleotides: TGTGCCAGCAGCAGAGCGCTTGTCTCAGGGCCAACCTCTGGGGCCAACGTCCTGACTTTC. Residues: CASSRALVSGPTSGANVLTF.

The chain links TRBV28 to TRBJ2-3; 9 positions match TRBD2. V shed 6 bases, J shed 2 bases, and the junction held 3 bases outside the gene matches. Germline V gene lookup returns CDR1 MDHEN and CDR2 SYDVKM. The CDR3 runs 14 residues. CDR3 amino acids: CASRLAGYTDTQYF. The CDR3 coding sequence is TGTGCCAGCAGGCTAGCGGGGTACACAGATACGCAGTATTTT.

The CDR3 DNA is TGTGCCAGCAGCTTAACTAGCGGAGGCTACGAGCAGTACTTC. Amino acids: CASSLTSGGYEQYF. The rearrangement uses TRBV7-2 and TRBJ2-7; 8 bases agree with TRBD2. CDR3 size: 14 residues. The J segment lost 3 bases and the V segment lost 2 bases, leaving 3 bases of the junction unmatched. Per the germline V gene, CDR1 is SGHTA and CDR2 is FQGNSA.

The chain links TRBV5-1 to TRBJ2-3; 8 positions match TRBD2. The V and J ends lost 0 bases and 5 bases, in that order; junction bases with no gene match: 5. This CDR3 is built from 15 residues. The germline gives CDR1 SGHRS, CDR2 YFSETQ. DNA of the CDR3: TGCGCCAGCAGCTTGGCCCCGGGGGGGATAGATACGCAGTATTTT. Its translation: CASSLAPGGIDTQYF. The variable domain in full, completed from reference TRBV5-1 and TRBJ2-3, reads KAGVTQTPRYLIKTRGQQVTLSCSPISGHRSVSWYQQTPGQGLQFLFEYFSETQRNKGNFPGRFSGRQFSNSRSEMNVSTLELGDSALYLCASSLAPGGIDTQYFGPGTRLTVL.

The chain has TRBV4-2 and TRBJ2-1, with a tentative D call TRBD2 (5 bases). CDR3 length: 16 amino acids. Germline V gives CDR1 LGHNA, CDR2 YNFKEQ. V lost 1 base and J lost 2, with 12 bases in between. CDR3 in DNA: TGTGCCAGCAGCCAAGCGTCGGAGGACCCCTACAATGAGCAGTTCTTC. It specifies CASSQASEDPYNEQFF.

The J gene is TRBJ1-4, the V gene TRBV11-3, with D maybe TRBD1 (5 bases). With 1 base removed from V and 3 bases from J, the gap between germline ends came to 6 bases. Germline values: CDR1 SGHNT, CDR2 YENEEA. The CDR3 totals 14 residues. CDR3 coding DNA: TGTGCCAGCAGCTTAGGACAGCCTAATGAAAAACTGTTTTTT. It specifies CASSLGQPNEKLFF.

This rearrangement joins TRBV9 to TRBJ1-2, with D possibly being TRBD1 (5 bases). Deletions cut 4 bases from V and 6 bases from J, with 13 bases between. Germline V gives CDR1 SGDLS, CDR2 YYNGEE. The CDR3 covers 13 residues. This CDR3 reads CASSLQGGNGYTF. CDR3 nucleotide sequence: TGTGCCAGCAGCCTTCAGGGAGGGAATGGCTACACCTTC.

This chain connects TRBV7-2 to TRBJ2-3, with 9 nucleotides matching TRBD2. Per germline, CDR1 SGHTA and CDR2 FQGNSA. V lost 5 bases, J lost 2 bases, and 5 bases stayed unmatched. There are 15 residues in the CDR3. The CDR3 coding sequence is TGTGCCAGCAGCCTACGGACTAGCGTCACAGATACGCAGTATTTT. Protein product: CASSLRTSVTDTQYF.

This chain uses TRBV10-3 with TRBJ1-6; D uncertain. V was trimmed by 5 bases and J by 7 bases, leaving 12 bases between them. Germline V lookup: CDR1 ENHRY, CDR2 SYGVKD. The CDR3 is 14 amino acids. CDR3 sequence reads: CAISRERENSPLHF. The DNA of the CDR3 is TGTGCCATCAGTCGAGAGAGAGAAAATTCACCCCTCCACTTT.

The J gene is TRBJ2-7, the V gene TRBV7-2, with D unresolved. CDR3 length equals 14 residues. V lost 2 bases, J lost 2 bases, and 10 bases lay in between. Germline loops: CDR1 SGHTA, CDR2 FQGNSA. CDR3 bases: TGTGCCAGCAGCTTATCCGCGGAGCCCTACGAGCAGTACTTC. Translation: CASSLSAEPYEQYF.

The chain couples TRBV19 to TRBJ1-2; unclear D gene. Trimming cost V 7 bases and J 4 bases, with 13 bases left between them. This CDR3 is 13 amino acids long. CDR1 is LNHDA, CDR2 SQIVND, per germline (reference sequence). The CDR3 spells CASTLPGIYGYTF. The CDR3 DNA follows: TGTGCCAGTACCCTCCCGGGTATCTATGGCTACACCTTC.